This T cell receptor beta chain was retrieved from a study of metastatic and nonmetastatic thyroid tumors. Looked up from germline, CDR1 is SGHNT and CDR2 is YENEEA. V was trimmed by 3 bases and J by 3 bases, leaving 12 bases between them. The CDR3 is 14 amino acids. Patients had received no treatment of any kind before thyroid surgery. TCRdb ran MiXCR on the PCR reads. The sample consists of fewer than 20,000 clones, around 14% of them appearing once. The gene calls are TRBV11-3 and TRBJ2-7; D is ambiguous. The material sequenced was blood. The sequence was collected from a female donor with papillary thyroid cancer or a benign thyroid nodule (not recorded which). Some clones in this sample may be carry-over from other donors' samples. The CDR3 protein is CASSLSGWDYEQYF. CDR3 sequence (DNA): TGTGCCAGCAGCTTGTCCGGGTGGGACTACGAGCAGTACTTC.